This TCR beta chain comes out of a study of blood T cells in healthy people across ages. For the study at large: Every two T cells gave about one barcoded beta molecule via template switching. General study findings and limits: Greater diversity and more naive CD4+ cells were seen in long-lived donors than in aged donors. Unsorted PBMCs ruled out conclusive naive versus antigen-experienced comparison.

In this sample, this clonotype turned up a few times. Its specificity is unknown. Sequence at one end of the junction differs from germline and may be a read error. The CDR3 consists of 18 residues. Germline V gives CDR1 SGHTA, CDR2 FQGNSA. Then a second PCR, running about 6 to 11 cycles, was carried out with a sample-barcoded 5' primer and a J-beta primer mix. TCRdb processed the 5' RACE reads anew with MiXCR; each CDR3 protein has one entry. The sample shows some 700,000 distinct CDR3 sequences, about a fifth of them seen only once. The TCR originated in a man between 65 and 80 years old in good health. Sequences were obtained from blood. The chain couples TRBV7-2 to TRBJ2-6; 8 bases match TRBD2. Here the CDR3 reads CASSLALAGSSGADVLTF. CDR3 DNA sequence: TGTGCCAGCAGCTTAGCTTTAGCGGGGTCCTCTGGGGCCGACGTCCTGACTTTC.